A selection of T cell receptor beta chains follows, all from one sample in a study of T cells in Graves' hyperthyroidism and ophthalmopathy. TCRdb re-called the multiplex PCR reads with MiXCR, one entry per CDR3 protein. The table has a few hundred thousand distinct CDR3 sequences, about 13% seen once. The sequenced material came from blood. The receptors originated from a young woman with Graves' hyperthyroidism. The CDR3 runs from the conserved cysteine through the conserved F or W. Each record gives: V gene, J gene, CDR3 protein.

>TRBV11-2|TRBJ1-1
CASSLEGWTGGRTEAFF
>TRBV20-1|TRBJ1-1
CSAEGPTDARMNTEAFF
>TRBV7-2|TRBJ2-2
CASSKTGTSGRAAGELFF
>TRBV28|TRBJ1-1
CASSSGQGIGEAFF
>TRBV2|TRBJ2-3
CASSEIRGTDTQYF
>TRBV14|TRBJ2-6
CASSLEGRSSGANVLTF
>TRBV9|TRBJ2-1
CASSEGHGRLEQFF
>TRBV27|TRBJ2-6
CASSFNPGLAGVGGANVLTF
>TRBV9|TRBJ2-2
CASSGQGYVGELFF
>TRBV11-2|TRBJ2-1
CASSFGLAGTRQGNEQFF
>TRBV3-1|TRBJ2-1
CASSQGTSGRGNEQFF
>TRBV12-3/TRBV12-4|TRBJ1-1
CASSFRPTAEAFF
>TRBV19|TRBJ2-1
CASSTGGAYNEQFF
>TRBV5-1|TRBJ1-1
CASSLRGNTEAFF
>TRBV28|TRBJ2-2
CASSLVVTGELFF
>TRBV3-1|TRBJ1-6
CASSRTAKNSPLHF
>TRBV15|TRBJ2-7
CATSRGGAGGFMSYEQYF
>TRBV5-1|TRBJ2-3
CASSLEPGGTDTQYF
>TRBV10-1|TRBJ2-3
CASSESLARSTDTQYF
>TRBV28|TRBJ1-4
CASSLSGGREEKLFF
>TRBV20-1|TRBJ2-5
CSARGVETQYF
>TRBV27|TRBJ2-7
CASGRGLGLSGANSYEQYF
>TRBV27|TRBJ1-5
CASSIVGGSNQPQHF
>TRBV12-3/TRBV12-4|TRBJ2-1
CASRFQAGSPEQFF